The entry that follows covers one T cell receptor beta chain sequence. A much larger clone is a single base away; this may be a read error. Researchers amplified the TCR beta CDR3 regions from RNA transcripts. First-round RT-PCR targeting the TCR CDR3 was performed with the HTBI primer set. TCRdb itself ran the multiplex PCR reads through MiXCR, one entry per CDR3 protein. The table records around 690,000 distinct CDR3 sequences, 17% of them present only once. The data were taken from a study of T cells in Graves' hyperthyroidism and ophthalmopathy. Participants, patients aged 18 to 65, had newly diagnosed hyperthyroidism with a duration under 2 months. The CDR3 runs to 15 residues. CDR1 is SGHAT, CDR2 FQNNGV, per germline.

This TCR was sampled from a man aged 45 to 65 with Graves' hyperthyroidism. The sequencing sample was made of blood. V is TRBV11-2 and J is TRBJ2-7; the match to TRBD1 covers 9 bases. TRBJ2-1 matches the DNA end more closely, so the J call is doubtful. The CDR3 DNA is TGTGCCAGCAGCTCACCACGGGACAGGGCCTACGAGCAGTTCTTC. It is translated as CASSSPRDRAYEQFF.